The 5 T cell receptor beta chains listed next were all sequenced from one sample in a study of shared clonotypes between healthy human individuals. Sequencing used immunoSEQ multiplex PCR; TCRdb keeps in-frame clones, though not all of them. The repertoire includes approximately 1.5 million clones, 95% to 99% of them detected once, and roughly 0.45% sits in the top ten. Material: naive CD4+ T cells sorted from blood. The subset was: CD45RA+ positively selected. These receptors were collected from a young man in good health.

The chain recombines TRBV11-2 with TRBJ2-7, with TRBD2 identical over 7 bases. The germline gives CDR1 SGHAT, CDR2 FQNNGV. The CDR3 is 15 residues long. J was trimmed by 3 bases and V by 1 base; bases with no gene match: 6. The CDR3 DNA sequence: TGTGCCAGCAGCTTAGGTGCCACTAGCGTCTACGAGCAGTACTTC. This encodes CASSLGATSVYEQYF.

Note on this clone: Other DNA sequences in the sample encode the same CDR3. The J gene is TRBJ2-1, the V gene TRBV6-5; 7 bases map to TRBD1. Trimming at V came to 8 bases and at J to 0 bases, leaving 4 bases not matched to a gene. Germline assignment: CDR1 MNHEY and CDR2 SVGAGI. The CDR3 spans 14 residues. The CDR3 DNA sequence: TGTGCCAGCTCAGAGGGGGCCTCCTACAATGAGCAGTTCTTC. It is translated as CASSEGASYNEQFF.

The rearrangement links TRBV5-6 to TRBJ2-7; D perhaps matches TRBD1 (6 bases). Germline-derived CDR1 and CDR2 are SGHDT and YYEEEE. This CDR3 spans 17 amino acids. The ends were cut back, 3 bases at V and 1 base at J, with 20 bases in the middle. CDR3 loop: CASSSTDRWIGSYEQYF. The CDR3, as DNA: TGTGCCAGCAGCTCTACGGACAGATGGATAGGATCCTACGAGCAGTACTTC.

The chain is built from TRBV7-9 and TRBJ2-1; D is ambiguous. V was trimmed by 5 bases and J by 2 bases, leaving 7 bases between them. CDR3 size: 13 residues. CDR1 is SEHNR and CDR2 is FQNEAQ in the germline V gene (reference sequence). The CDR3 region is CASSQRPYNEQFF. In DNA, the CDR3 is TGTGCCAGCAGCCAAAGACCCTACAATGAGCAGTTCTTC.

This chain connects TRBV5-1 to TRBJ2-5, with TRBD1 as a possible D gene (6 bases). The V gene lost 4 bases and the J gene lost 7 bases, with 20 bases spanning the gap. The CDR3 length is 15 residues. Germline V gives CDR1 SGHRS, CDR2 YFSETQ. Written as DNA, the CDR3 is TGCGCCAGCAGCCTGGCGTACAGGGCCGAAGGGACCCAGTACTTC. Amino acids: CASSLAYRAEGTQYF.